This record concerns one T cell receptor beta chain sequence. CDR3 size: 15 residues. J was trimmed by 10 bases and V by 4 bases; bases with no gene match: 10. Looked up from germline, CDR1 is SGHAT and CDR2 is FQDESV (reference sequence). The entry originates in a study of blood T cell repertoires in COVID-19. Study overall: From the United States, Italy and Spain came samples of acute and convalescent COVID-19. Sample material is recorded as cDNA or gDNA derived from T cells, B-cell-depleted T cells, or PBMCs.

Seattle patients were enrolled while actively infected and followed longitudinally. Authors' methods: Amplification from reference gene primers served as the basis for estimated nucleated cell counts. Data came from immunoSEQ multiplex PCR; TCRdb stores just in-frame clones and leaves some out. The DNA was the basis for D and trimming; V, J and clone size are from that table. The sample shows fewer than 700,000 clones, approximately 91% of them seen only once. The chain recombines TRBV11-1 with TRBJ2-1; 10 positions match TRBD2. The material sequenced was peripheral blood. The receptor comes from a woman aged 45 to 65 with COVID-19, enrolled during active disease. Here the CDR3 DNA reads TGTGCCAGCAGCTCCCTTTTAGCGGGGGGTCAGGAGCAGTTCTTC. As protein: CASSSLLAGGQEQFF.